Below, 10 T cell receptor beta chains from the same sample are listed, as sequenced in a study of human T cells and chemical hapten exposure. The total RNA was obtained from whole blood that was not fractionated. TCRdb passed the 5' RACE reads through MiXCR, listing each CDR3 protein once. Counted here are about 80,000 distinct CDR3 sequences, about 15% occurring once; the ten biggest clones make up under 7.5%. Receptors originate from a female donor in good health.

This clonotype came up a few times. The chain combines TRBV4-1 with TRBJ1-3, with 7 positions matching TRBD1. Trimming at V came to 4 bases and at J to 0 bases, leaving 12 bases not matched to a gene. Germline CDR1 and CDR2: MGHRA and YSYEKL. CDR3 length equals 18 residues. The CDR3 is CASSRHPSTGSSGNTIYF. As DNA, the CDR3 is TGCGCCAGCAGCCGACATCCATCGACAGGGAGCTCTGGAAACACCATATATTTT.

The V call is TRBV6-2 or TRBV6-3, the J call TRBJ1-1; no firm D call. V dropped 0 bases and J dropped 8 bases, with 10 bases sitting between them. CDR1 and CDR2 (germline): MNHEY, SVGEGT. The length of the CDR3 is 13 residues. CDR3 protein: CASSYSSGPEAFF. Here the CDR3 DNA reads TGTGCCAGCAGTTACTCGTCCGGACCGGAAGCTTTCTTT.

The chain combines TRBV4-1 with TRBJ2-7; 8 positions match TRBD1. The CDR3 has 17 amino acids. The V segment lost 4 bases and the J segment 5 bases; nucleotides outside the gene matches: 16. CDR1 is MGHRA and CDR2 is YSYEKL in the germline V gene. The CDR3 here is CASSLNYGTGPRNEQYF. The CDR3 DNA reads TGCGCCAGCAGCCTAAATTACGGGACAGGCCCTAGGAACGAGCAGTACTTC.

The rearrangement uses TRBV4-2 and TRBJ2-5; 11 bases agree with TRBD2. Per the germline V gene, CDR1 is LGHNA and CDR2 is YNFKEQ. With 0 bases clipped from V and 0 bases from J, the junction kept 6 bases outside the gene matches. The CDR3 loop spans 18 amino acids. The CDR3 nucleotides are TGTGCCAGCAGCCAAGAATTAGCGGGAGGGCGGTACCAAGAGACCCAGTACTTC. It translates to CASSQELAGGRYQETQYF.

The rearrangement joins TRBV2 to TRBJ2-7; 10 positions match TRBD1. CDR1 SNHLY and CDR2 FYNNEI come from the germline V gene. Losses at the gene ends were 1 base for V and 2 bases for J; bases not matched to a gene: 2. This CDR3 is built from 15 residues. The CDR3 spells CASSEGGQGPYEQYF. The CDR3 DNA sequence: TGTGCCAGCAGTGAAGGGGGACAGGGGCCCTACGAGCAGTACTTC.

This sequence joins TRBV12-3 or TRBV12-4 and TRBJ2-2; maybe TRBD1 (5 bases). The CDR3 sequence is 15 residues long. Trimming pared 6 bases from V and 2 bases from J, leaving 13 bases between. Here the CDR3 DNA reads TGTGCCAGCAGGATGGACACCGTAAACACCGGGGAGCTGTTTTTT. Protein product: CASRMDTVNTGELFF.

This clonotype was seen at least ten times. This chain joins TRBV4-1 and TRBJ2-5; maybe TRBD1 (6 bases). This CDR3 comprises 14 residues. From germline, CDR1 is MGHRA and CDR2 YSYEKL. V was trimmed by 0 bases and J by 5 bases, leaving 10 bases between them. CDR3 sequence (DNA): TGCGCCAGCAGCCAAGAGGCAGGGGAGGAGACCCAGTACTTC. Its translation is CASSQEAGEETQYF.

There are a few counts of this clonotype. The gene calls are TRBV6-1 and TRBJ2-2; D uncertain. Germline assignment: CDR1 MNHNS and CDR2 SASEGT. There are 12 residues in the CDR3. Trimming removed 7 bases at V and 6 bases at J, with 9 bases between. CDR3: CASNGPPGELFF. The CDR3 DNA reads as TGTGCCAGCAACGGACCCCCCGGGGAGCTGTTTTTT.

V usage is TRBV6-5 and J usage is TRBJ2-7; 7 bases line up with TRBD1. J was trimmed by 0 bases and V by 8 bases; bases with no gene match: 10. The V gene's germline CDR1 is MNHEY and CDR2 SVGAGI. This CDR3 is 15 amino acids long. The CDR3 region has the DNA TGTGCCAGCTCTAATTTGGGACAGCTCTCCTACGAGCAGTACTTC. Translating it yields CASSNLGQLSYEQYF.

J is TRBJ2-3 and V is TRBV7-9, with TRBD1 matching 7 bases. Unmatched junction bases numbered 5, after V lost 10 bases and J lost 10 bases. There are 10 residues in the CDR3. The germline CDR1 and CDR2 sequences are SEHNR and FQNEAQ (reference sequence). CDR3 sequence: CATTGVAQYF. The CDR3 nucleotides are TGTGCCACAACAGGGGTGGCGCAGTATTTT.